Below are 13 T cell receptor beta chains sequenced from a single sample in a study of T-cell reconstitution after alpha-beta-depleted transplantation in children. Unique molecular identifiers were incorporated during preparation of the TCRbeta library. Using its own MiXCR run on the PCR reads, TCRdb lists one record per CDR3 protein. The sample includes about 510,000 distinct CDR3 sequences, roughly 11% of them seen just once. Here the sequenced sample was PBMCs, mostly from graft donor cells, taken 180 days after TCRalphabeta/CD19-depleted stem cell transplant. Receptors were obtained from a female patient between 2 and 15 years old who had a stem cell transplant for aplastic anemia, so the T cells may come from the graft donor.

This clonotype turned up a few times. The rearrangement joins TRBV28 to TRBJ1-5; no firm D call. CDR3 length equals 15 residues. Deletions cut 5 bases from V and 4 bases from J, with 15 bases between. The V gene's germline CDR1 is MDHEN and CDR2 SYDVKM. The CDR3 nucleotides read TGTGCCAGCAGTACCGTTACAGTAGGAAATCAGCCCCAGCATTTT. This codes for CASSTVTVGNQPQHF.

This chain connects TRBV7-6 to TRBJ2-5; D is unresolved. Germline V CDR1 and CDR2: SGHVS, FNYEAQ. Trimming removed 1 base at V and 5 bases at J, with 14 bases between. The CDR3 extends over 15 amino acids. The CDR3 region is CASSLDMAIGETQYF. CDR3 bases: TGTGCCAGCAGCTTAGACATGGCCATAGGGGAGACCCAGTACTTC.

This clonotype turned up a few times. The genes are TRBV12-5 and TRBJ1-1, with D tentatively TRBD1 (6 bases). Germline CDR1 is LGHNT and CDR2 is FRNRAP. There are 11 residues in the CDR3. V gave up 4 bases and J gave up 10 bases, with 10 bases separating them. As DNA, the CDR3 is TGTGCTAGTGGTTCCGGCAGGGGAGCTTTCTTT. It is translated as CASGSGRGAFF.

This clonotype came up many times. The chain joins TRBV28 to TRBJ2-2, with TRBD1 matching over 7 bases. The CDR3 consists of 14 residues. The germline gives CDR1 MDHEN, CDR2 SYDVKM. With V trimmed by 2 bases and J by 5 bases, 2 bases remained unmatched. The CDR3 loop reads CASSLKGATGELFF. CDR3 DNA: TGTGCCAGCAGTTTAAAGGGGGCGACCGGGGAGCTGTTTTTT.

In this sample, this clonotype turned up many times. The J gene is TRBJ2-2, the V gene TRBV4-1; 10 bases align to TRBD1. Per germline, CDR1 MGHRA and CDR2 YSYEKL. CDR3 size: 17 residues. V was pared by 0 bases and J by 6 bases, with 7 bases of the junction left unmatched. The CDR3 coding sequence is TGCGCCAGCAGCCAAGATCCCCCGGACAGGGGGTCCGGGGAGCTGTTTTTT. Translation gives CASSQDPPDRGSGELFF.

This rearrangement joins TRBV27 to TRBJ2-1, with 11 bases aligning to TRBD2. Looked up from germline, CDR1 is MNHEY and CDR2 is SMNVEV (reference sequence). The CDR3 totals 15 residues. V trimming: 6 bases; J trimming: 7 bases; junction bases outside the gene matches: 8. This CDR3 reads CASRTGTSGLNEQFF. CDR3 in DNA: TGTGCCAGCAGGACCGGGACTAGCGGTCTGAATGAGCAGTTCTTC.

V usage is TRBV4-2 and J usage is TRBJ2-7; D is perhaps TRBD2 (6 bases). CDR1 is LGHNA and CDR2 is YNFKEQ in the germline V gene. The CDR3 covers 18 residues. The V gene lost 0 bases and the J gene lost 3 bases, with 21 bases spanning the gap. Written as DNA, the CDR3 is TGTGCCAGCAGCCAAGATCTTTTCTTAAGGAGGGGAGTCTACGAGCAGTACTTC. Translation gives CASSQDLFLRRGVYEQYF.

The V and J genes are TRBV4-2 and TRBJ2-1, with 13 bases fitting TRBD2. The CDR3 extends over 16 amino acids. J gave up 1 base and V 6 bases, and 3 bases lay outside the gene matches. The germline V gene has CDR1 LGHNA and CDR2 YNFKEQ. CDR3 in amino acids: CASRELAGGSYNEQFF. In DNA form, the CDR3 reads TGTGCCAGCAGGGAACTAGCGGGGGGGTCCTACAATGAGCAGTTCTTC.

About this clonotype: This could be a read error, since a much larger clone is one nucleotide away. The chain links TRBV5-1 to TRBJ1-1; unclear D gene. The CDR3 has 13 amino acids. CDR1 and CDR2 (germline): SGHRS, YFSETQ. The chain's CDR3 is CASGRRGNTEAYF. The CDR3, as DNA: TGCGCCAGCGGGAGGCGAGGGAACACTGAAGCTTACTTT.

The CDR3 DNA sequence: TGTGCCAGCACCACTACTTCGGGGACAGGGCCATCCGGGGAGCTGTTTTTT. Protein: CASTTTSGTGPSGELFF. The rearrangement links TRBV9 to TRBJ2-2, with 9 bases identical to TRBD1. The trim removed 6 bases at V and 6 bases at J, leaving 15 bases unmatched. CDR3 size: 17 residues. The germline V gene encodes CDR1 SGDLS and CDR2 YYNGEE. Using reference TRBV9 and TRBJ2-2 for the parts outside the CDR3, the full variable domain is DSGVTQTPKHLITATGQRVTLRCSPRSGDLSVYWYQQSLDQGLQFLIQYYNGEERAKGNILERFSAQQFPDLHSELNLSSLELGDSALYFCASTTTSGTGPSGELFFGEGSRLTVL.

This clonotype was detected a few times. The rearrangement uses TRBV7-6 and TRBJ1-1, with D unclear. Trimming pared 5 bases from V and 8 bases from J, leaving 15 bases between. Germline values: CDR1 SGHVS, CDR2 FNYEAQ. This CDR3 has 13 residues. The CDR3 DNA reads TGTGCCAGCAGCCTGACCGGTCGGTTGGAAGCTTTCTTT. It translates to CASSLTGRLEAFF.

The CDR3 DNA is TGTGCCAGCAGCTTAGCGGTGGATCCCTACGAGCAGTACGTC. It translates to CASSLAVDPYEQYV. This chain links TRBV7-9 with TRBJ2-7; no clear D. The CDR3 runs to 14 residues. The V and J ends lost 0 bases and 2 bases respectively, with 8 bases between them. Per germline, CDR1 SEHNR and CDR2 FQNEAQ (reference sequence).

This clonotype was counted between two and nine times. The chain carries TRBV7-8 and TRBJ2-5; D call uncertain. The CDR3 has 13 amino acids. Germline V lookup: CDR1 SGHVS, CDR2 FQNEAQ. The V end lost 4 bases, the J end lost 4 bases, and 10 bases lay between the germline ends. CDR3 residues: CASSSRGPETQYF. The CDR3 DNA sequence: TGTGCCAGCAGCTCTAGAGGTCCAGAGACCCAGTACTTC.